The clone carrying this T cell receptor (beta chain) was seen repeatedly, ten times or more. Its antigen is unidentified. RNA transcripts yielded amplified TCR beta CDR3 regions. Primed by the HTBI set, a first-round RT-PCR was run on the TCR CDR3. Each CDR3 protein is one row after TCRdb ran MiXCR on the multiplex PCR reads. The sample records about 400,000 distinct CDR3 sequences, over 12% being singletons. Deletions cut 0 bases from V and 1 base from J, with 8 bases between. CDR3 length equals 15 residues. Per the germline V gene, CDR1 is SGHRS and CDR2 is YFSETQ. PBMCs came from roughly 10 ml fresh peripheral blood. The source of the sample is a study of T cells in Graves' hyperthyroidism and ophthalmopathy. In the study overall: Upon initial diagnosis and before any treatment, peripheral blood was collected. Study-wide results and caveats: Blood also held most thyroid clonotypes expanded beyond 0.001. The model anticipated ophthalmopathy a median about 7.1 months pre-onset.

This sequence joins TRBV5-1 and TRBJ1-3; D is undetermined. Material for sequencing was blood. The clonotype comes from a man younger than 30 with Graves' ophthalmopathy. The CDR3 protein is CASSLALVSGNTIYF. The CDR3 nucleotides are TGCGCCAGCAGCTTGGCCCTTGTTTCTGGAAACACCATATATTTT.